What follows is one TCR beta chain and its context. Its specific antigen is unknown. No base-level quality is on record; no much larger clone is a single base apart. This specimen comes from a study of PD-L1 blockade in urothelial cancer (dated by TCRdb to about 2017). Regarding the complete study: Therapy was started around 2014 for all patients, and atezolizumab 1,200 mg was administered intravenously every 3 weeks. About 90% of the roughly 29 patients were males with bladder-origin urothelial cancer, and 18 of 29 reported a prior smoking history. Patients had an ECOG performance status of 0 or 1 and had received between 0 and 3 prior chemotherapy regimens. Blood samples were analyzed 3 weeks after the start of treatment (second dose) and 6 weeks after the start of treatment. Blood samples gave median yields of around 140,000 T cells and 80,000 or so unique TCRs, along with a median clonality of 0.080. The study was an exploratory multi-omic analysis of somatic, immune and clinical correlates of response to PD-L1 blockade with atezolizumab in urothelial cancer. Pretreatment tumor samples, along with matched peripheral blood collected serially before and after atezolizumab treatment, underwent TCR sequencing. Durable clinical benefit was defined as progression-free survival longer than 6 months, and TCR features were also tested against progression-free and overall survival. In the same patients, whole exome sequencing and RNA sequencing of pretreatment tumors were performed in addition to TCR sequencing. Durable clinical benefit was achieved by nine patients but not by the remaining 20. Some 29 patients had pretreatment blood TCR-seq, about 25 had at least one posttreatment blood collection, and about 25 had tumor TCR-seq. Findings and caveats that apply to the study as a whole: Improved progression-free and overall survival was found to be associated with pretreatment peripheral blood TCR clonality below the median. Because the sample size was small (n of about 30) and many exploratory analyses were performed, the results are intended to be hypothesis-generating. Greater expansion of tumor-associated TCR clones in peripheral blood 3 weeks after the start of treatment was observed in patients with durable benefit (n of about 21, p = 0.022).

This specimen's time point label, per the study, means: pretreatment peripheral blood. A total of roughly 30 patients with locally advanced or metastatic urothelial carcinoma, treated at Memorial Sloan Kettering on a trial protocol, made up the cohort. Peripheral blood mononuclear cells were collected pretreatment and during treatment, with between 1 and 8 total time points obtained per patient. The Qiagen DNeasy Blood extraction kit was used to purify genomic DNA from total PBMCs and from tumor samples. Collected pretreatment and during treatment, PBMCs were isolated and stored as previously described. Each PCR received spiked-in synthetic TCR analog templates so that absolute template abundance could be estimated from read counts. Using the immunoSEQ assay, TCRbeta CDR3 regions were amplified from genomic DNA with bias-controlled V and J gene primers. Sequencing of rearranged TCRbeta segments was done at approximately 20X coverage. Per the original workflow: Clustering was used to correct sequencing errors, and CDR3s were annotated against IMGT so that V, D and J genes could be assigned. Only productive TCRbeta rearrangements were used in downstream analyses, excluding out-of-frame or stop-codon sequences. Clonality was computed as one minus Shannon entropy normalized by the log of the number of unique productive sequences. Fisher's exact test with Benjamini-Hochberg correction, using a cutoff of adjusted p below 0.01, was how clones that differed between time points or between blood and tumor were identified. Imported from immuneACCESS, the table was reduced by TCRdb to in-frame sequences with V and J called. These copies leave out some clones; in studies compared against another copy, an unresolved V gene accounts for under half, and the cause of the remainder is not known. The V and J calls and clone size are taken from that table; D and trimming were inferred from the DNA. This sample lists 60,000 to 75,000 clones; 84% were detected once. The ten largest account for approximately 9.2% of the sample.

From cysteine to phenylalanine, the CDR3 is 16 amino acids long. CDR3 DNA is the only sequence kept; it has 48 bases, read in frame from the first base. The germline V gene (reference sequence) gives CDR1 as SGHNT and CDR2 as YYREEE. The germline V end is reduced by 3 bases and the J end by 6 bases; junction bases left unmatched: 15. This chain joins TRBV5-4 to TRBJ2-7, with TRBD1 identical over 7 junction bases. Source: PBMCs, taken around atezolizumab (anti-PD-L1) treatment. This TCR was recovered from a woman aged 70-85 years with urothelial cancer. The base sequence is TGTGCCAGCAGCTCCGAACCGGGACAGCGAGGAGTCGAGCAGTACTTC. It codes for CASSSEPGQRGVEQYF.